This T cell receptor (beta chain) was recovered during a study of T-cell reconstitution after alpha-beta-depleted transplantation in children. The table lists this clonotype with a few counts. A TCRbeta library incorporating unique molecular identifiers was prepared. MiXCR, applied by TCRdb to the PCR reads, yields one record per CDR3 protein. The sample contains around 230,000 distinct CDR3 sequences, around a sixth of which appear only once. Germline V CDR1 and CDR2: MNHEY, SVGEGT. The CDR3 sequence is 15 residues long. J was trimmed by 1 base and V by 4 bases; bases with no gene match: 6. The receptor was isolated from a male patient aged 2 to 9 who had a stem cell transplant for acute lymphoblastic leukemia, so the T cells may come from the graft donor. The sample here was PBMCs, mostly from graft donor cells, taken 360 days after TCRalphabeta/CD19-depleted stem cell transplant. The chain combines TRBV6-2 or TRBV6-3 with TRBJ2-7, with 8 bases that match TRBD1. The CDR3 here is CASSSSGTGSYEQYF. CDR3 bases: TGTGCCAGCAGTTCGTCCGGGACAGGATCCTACGAGCAGTACTTC.